Sequencing of this TCR beta chain was carried out in a study of cytomegalovirus exposure and HLA in healthy donors. Study summary: The same platform was used for the 100 to 150 validation repertoires and the 500 to 700 first-cohort repertoires, a later analysis reported. Study-wide findings and caveats: Researchers catalogued under 200 TCR beta chains as cytomegalovirus-associated.

As to this clone: What it recognizes is unknown.

Some clones are missing from TCRdb's copy, which holds only in-frame ones; the method was immunoSEQ multiplex PCR. The sample includes 90,000 to 100,000 clones, approximately 84% seen only once; the top ten take under 6.5%. Germline V gives CDR1 LNHDA, CDR2 SQIVND (reference sequence). CDR3 length: 16 residues. Trimming pared 3 bases from V and 6 bases from J, leaving 18 bases between. The source is a man aged 18 to 30 in good health and CMV-seropositive. The genes are TRBV19 and TRBJ1-5; D not resolved. The sample consisted of PBMCs. The CDR3 sequence is CASSILESSYGQPQHF. CDR3 sequence (DNA): TGTGCCAGTAGTATTTTAGAAAGCTCATATGGTCAGCCCCAGCATTTT.